A selection of T cell receptor beta chains follows, all from one sample in a study of beta chain features in type 1 diabetes. Clones were read by immunoSEQ multiplex PCR, and TCRdb kept only the in-frame ones, dropping some. This sample has tens of thousands of clones, with around 32% found just once. Specimen: stem cell memory CD4+ T cells from blood. The receptors stem from a woman between 18 and 30 years old in good health. Each CDR3 is given with its conserved first and last residue. D genes are given only for firm matches. The listing skips clone size in some rows; elsewhere it reads once, few, many or a size class.

- - TRBJ2-5 TRBV7-9 TGTGCCAGCAGCTTTCACAGTTCTCCAGAGACCCAGTACTTC CASSFHSSPETQYF
TRBD1 - TRBJ1-5 TRBV6-6 TGTGCCAGCAGTTACGTGAGACAGGGGCCTTCCCGGCGCCAGCATTTT CASSYVRQGPSRRQHF
- few TRBJ2-1 TRBV7-8 TGTGCCAGCAGCTTTAGCGGCGGCTCGAGCTCCTACAATGAGCAGTTCTTC CASSFSGGSSSYNEQFF
- - TRBJ2-1 TRBV4-1 TGCGCCAGCAGCCAGATTAGGAGCCCCGGAAGCAATGAGCAGTTCTTC CASSQIRSPGSNEQFF
- - TRBJ2-1 TRBV18 TGTGCCAGCTCACGTCCACAGTACAATGAGCAGTTCTTC CASSRPQYNEQFF
TRBD2 few TRBJ2-7 TRBV6-5 TGTGCCAGCAGAGCTAGCGGGGGGGTCTACGAGCAGTACTTC CASRASGGVYEQYF
TRBD1 - TRBJ2-7 TRBV11-2 TGTGCCAGCAGCTCCCTCGACAGGGTCACCTACGAGCAGTACTTC CASSSLDRVTYEQYF
- - TRBJ2-7 TRBV4-1 TGCGCCAGCAGCCAAGGAGGGAACAGTCCGTCTTACTTC CASSQGGNSPSYF
- - TRBJ2-2 TRBV6-5 TGTGCCACCGGGGGGAACACCGGGGAGCTGTTTTTT CATGGNTGELFF
- - TRBJ2-2 TRBV2 TGTGCCAGCAGCAGAGACATATCCGGGGAGCTGTTTTTT CASSRDISGELFF
- - TRBJ2-5 TRBV7-2 TGTGCCAGCAGCCCACCTAGTTTCAGGGAAGAGACCCAGTACTTC CASSPPSFREETQYF
- - TRBJ2-7 TRBV5-1 TGCGCCAGCAGCTTGTCGATCCGGGACACCTACTACGAGCAGTACTTC CASSLSIRDTYYEQYF
- few TRBJ2-1 TRBV4-2 TGTGCCAGCAGCCAAGTATTGCTAGCGTACAATGAGCAGTTCTTC CASSQVLLAYNEQFF
- - TRBJ2-5 TRBV10-3 TGTGCCATCAGTGCAGGGTCCCAAGAGACCCAGTACTTC CAISAGSQETQYF
- few TRBJ2-5 TRBV11-2 TGTGCCAGCAGCTTAGGACTAGAAGAGACCCAGTACTTC CASSLGLEETQYF
- - TRBJ2-6 TRBV19 TGTGCCAGTAGTAATGGTGGAGGGAATTCGGGGGCCAACGTCCTGACTTTC CASSNGGGNSGANVLTF
TRBD1 - TRBJ2-7 TRBV7-2 TGTGCCAGCAGCTCAGACAGGGGGAGGTACGAGCAGTACTTC CASSSDRGRYEQYF
- few TRBJ1-3 TRBV7-6 TGTGCCAGCAGCTTAGCTGGGGCTCAAGGAAACACCATATATTTT CASSLAGAQGNTIYF
- - TRBJ1-5 TRBV2 TGTGCCAGCGATCGGCAGGGAGGTCAGCCCCAGCATTTT CASDRQGGQPQHF
- - TRBJ1-1 TRBV7-3 TGTGCCAGCAGCTCCTACGGGAACACTGAAGCTTTCTTT CASSSYGNTEAFF
- few TRBJ1-1 TRBV30 TGTGCCTGGAAGCCAAGGACAGCGAACACTGAAGCTTTCTTT CAWKPRTANTEAFF
- - TRBJ1-1 TRBV7-2 TGTGCCAGCAGCTTAAGGGGAACTGAAGCTTTCTTT CASSLRGTEAFF
TRBD1 many TRBJ2-7 TRBV29-1 TGCAGCGGGTCCGGGACAGGTAACTACGAGCAGTACTTC CSGSGTGNYEQYF
TRBD2 - TRBJ2-3 TRBV5-1 TGCGCCAGCAGCTTGAGACTAGCGGTACACTCCGGCACAGATACGCAGTATTTT CASSLRLAVHSGTDTQYF
TRBD2 - TRBJ2-7 TRBV6-5 TGTGCCAGCAGTAGACTAGCGGGGCTCTACGAGCAGTACTTC CASSRLAGLYEQYF